The TCR beta chain under discussion was sequenced for a study of T cells in Graves' hyperthyroidism and ophthalmopathy. Study at large: Once the initial diagnosis was made, peripheral blood was obtained before any treatment.

It was 8.5 to 10 ml of fresh peripheral blood that supplied the PBMCs. This clonotype was observed at least ten times. What it binds is unknown. The V gene lost 0 bases and the J gene lost 8 bases, with 13 bases spanning the gap. The germline CDR1 and CDR2 sequences are LGHDT and YNNKEL (reference sequence). The CDR3 runs to 14 residues. Findings of the study overall: For ophthalmopathy, model prediction preceded onset by a median roughly 6.5 months.

Amplified TCR beta CDR3 regions derived from RNA transcripts. First-round RT-PCR targeting the TCR CDR3 was performed with the HTBI primer set. TCRdb reprocessed the multiplex PCR reads with MiXCR, giving one entry per CDR3 protein. The table shows 300,000 to 350,000 distinct CDR3 sequences, with roughly 21% occurring only once. The chain uses TRBV3-1 and TRBJ1-2; D might be TRBD1 (6 bases). Material: blood. The receptor was isolated from a woman in her forties or fifties with Graves' hyperthyroidism. Here the CDR3 reads CASSQDWGAHGYTF. For the CDR3, the DNA is TGTGCCAGCAGCCAAGATTGGGGGGCGCACGGCTACACCTTC. The whole variable domain, filled in from reference TRBV3-1 and TRBJ1-2, reads DTAVSQTPKYLVTQMGNDKSIKCEQNLGHDTMYWYKQDSKKFLKIMFSYNNKELIINETVPNRFSPKSPDKAHLNLHINSLELGDSAVYFCASSQDWGAHGYTFGSGTRLTVV.